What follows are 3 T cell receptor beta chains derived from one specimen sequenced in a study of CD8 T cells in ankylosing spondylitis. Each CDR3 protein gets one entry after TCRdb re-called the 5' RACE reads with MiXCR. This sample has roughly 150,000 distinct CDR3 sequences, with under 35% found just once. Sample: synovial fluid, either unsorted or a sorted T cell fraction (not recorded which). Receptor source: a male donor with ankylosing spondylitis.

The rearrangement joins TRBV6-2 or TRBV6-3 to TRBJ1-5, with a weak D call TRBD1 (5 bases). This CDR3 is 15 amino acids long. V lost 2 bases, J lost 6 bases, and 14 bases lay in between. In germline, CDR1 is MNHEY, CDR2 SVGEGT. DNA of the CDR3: TGTGCCAGCAGTTACGCCGGGAACGGGGGTCAGCCCCAGCATTTT. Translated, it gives CASSYAGNGGQPQHF.

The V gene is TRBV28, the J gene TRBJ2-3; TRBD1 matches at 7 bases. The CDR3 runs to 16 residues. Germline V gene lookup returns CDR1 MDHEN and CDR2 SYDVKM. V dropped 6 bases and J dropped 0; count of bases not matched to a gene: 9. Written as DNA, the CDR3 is TGTGCCAGCAGAAAGGGACAGACAAAGAGCACAGATACGCAGTATTTT. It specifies CASRKGQTKSTDTQYF.

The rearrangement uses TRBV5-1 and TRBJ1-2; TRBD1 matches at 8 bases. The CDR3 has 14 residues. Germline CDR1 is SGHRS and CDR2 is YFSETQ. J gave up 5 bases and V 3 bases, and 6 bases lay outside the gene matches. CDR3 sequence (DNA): TGCGCCAGCAGCTATAACGACAGGGGTTATGGCTACACCTTC. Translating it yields CASSYNDRGYGYTF.